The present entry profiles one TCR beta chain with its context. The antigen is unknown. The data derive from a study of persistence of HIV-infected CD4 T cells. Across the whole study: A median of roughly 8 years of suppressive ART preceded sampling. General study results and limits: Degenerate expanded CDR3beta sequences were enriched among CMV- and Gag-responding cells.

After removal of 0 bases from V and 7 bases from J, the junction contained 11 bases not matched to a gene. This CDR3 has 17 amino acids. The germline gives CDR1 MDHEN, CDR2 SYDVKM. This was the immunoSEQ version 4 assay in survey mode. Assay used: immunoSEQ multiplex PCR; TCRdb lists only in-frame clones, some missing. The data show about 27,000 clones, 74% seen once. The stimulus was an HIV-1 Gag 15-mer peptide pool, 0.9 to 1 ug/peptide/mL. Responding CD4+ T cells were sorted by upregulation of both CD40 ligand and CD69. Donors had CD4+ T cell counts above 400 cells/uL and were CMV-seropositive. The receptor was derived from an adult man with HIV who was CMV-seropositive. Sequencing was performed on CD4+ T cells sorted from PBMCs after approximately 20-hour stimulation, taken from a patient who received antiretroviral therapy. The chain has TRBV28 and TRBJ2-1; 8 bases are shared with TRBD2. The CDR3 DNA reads TGTGCCAGCAGTTTATGGTCCCGGGGGGGCGGGGGGAATGAGCAGTTCTTC. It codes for CASSLWSRGGGGNEQFF.